Included here is one T cell receptor beta chain sequence, with context. The CDR3 loop spans 11 amino acids. V dropped 7 bases and J dropped 10 bases, with 8 bases sitting between them. Germline V lookup: CDR1 MNHEY, CDR2 SVGEGT. MiXCR was run by TCRdb on the 5' RACE reads, yielding one entry per CDR3 protein. The sample carries about 430,000 distinct CDR3 sequences, over 15% recorded once. The sample belongs to a study of T-cell memory formation after mild COVID-19. The J gene is TRBJ1-6, the V gene TRBV6-2 or TRBV6-3; D not certain. The source of this sequence is a man aged 18 to 29 who had mild COVID-19 (a few samples of this study predate the infection). Cell type and time point are not known. The sequenced material came from PBMCs or a T cell subset sorted from them (not recorded which). This CDR3 is CASTTPSPLHF. CDR3 DNA sequence: TGTGCCAGCACCACGCCCTCACCCCTCCACTTT.